This TCR beta chain was obtained from a study of cytomegalovirus exposure and HLA in healthy donors. Study results and limitations: Earlier results showed most TCR beta V segments being productive about 87% or about 30% of the time. A later analysis found TCR association rates differed by HLA locus, highest for DRB1 and lowest for HLA-C. Most sequenced TCRs were rare (though some public TCRs occurred in many donors).

Primers included in the PCR were 60 Vbeta and 13 Jbeta primers. Assay: immunoSEQ multiplex PCR; the TCRdb copy retains only in-frame clones and omits some. The data show over 150,000 clones, roughly 80% seen once. The donors were healthy bone marrow donors. A note on this clone: The target antigen is unknown.

The V end lost 2 bases, the J end lost 4 bases, and 14 bases lay between the germline ends. The CDR3 contains 15 residues. Per germline, CDR1 SGHTA and CDR2 FQGNSA. Specimen: PBMCs. The rearrangement joins TRBV7-2 to TRBJ1-1; a possible D gene is TRBD1 (5 bases). The receptor's source is a woman aged 45 to 65 in good health and CMV-seronegative. The CDR3 DNA follows: TGTGCCAGCAGCTTAAGGTCCCGGGGGAGCACTGAAGCTTTCTTT. This translates into CASSLRSRGSTEAFF.